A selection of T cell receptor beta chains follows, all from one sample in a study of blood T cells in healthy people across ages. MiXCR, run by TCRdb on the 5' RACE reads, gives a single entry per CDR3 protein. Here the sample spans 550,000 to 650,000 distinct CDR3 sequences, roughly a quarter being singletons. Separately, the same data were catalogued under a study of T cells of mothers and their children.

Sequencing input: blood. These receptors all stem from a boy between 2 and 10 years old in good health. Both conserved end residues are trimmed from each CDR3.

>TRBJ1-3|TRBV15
ATREKTGSTGNTIY
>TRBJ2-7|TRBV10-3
AISAWDSTYEQY
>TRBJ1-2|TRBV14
ASSQIGRDQDGYT
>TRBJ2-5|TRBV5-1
ASSFPGGWETQY
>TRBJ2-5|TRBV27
ASSRTGRMDQETQY
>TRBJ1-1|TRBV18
ASSPPAVRDEAF
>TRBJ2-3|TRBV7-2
ASSLAASGDPSTDTQY
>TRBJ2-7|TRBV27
ASSFRQGALDEQY
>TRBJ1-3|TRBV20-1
SAANPQDSSGNTIY
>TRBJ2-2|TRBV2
ASKPGLPNTGELF
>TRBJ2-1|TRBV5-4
ASSSGLDPSYNEQF
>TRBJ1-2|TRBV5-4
AGRTGGKRGYT
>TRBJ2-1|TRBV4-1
ASSRSTEPGLVSYNEQF
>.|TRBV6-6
ASSTSTSGRIGEQF
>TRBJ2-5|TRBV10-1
ASSGSLLGEQY
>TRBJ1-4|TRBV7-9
ASSLSPEREKLF
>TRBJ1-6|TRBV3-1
ASSAPGRDHSPLH
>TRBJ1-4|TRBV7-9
ASSSWGEKLF
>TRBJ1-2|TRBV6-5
ASSADTVRYGYT
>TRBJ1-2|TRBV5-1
ASPGEEANYGYT
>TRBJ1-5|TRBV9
ASSGSSSNQPQH
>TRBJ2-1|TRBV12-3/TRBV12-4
ASSLDRSYNEQF
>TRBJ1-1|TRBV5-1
ASSPWDMGNTEAF
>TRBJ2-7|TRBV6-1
ASSGGIGTGSYEQY
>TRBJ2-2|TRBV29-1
SVLLAGELF
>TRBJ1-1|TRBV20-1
SARDRTIIHSTEAF
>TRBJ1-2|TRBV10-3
AISGGTGIINYGYT
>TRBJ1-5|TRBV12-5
ASGITGTGVPSNQPQH
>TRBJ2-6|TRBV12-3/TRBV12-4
ASSFSSSGANVLT
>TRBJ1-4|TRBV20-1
SARRDEKLF
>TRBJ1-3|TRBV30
AWTLGRVSGNTIY
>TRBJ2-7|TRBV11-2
ASSSEAGGDYEQY
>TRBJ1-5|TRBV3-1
ASSQDWGQPQH
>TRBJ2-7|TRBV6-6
ATASGGGVY
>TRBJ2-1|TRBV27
ASSQLAGDWYNEQF
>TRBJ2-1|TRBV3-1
ASSRMGGRYNEQF
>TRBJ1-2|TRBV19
ASSIDRDRVEYGYT
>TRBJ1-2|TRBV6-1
ASSRSPGYT
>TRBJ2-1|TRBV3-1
ASSQESPSSYNERF
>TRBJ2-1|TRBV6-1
ASRPLANSYNEQF
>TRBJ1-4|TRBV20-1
SAGRRLGGSVEKLF
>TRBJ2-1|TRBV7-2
ASSWTGTGSYNEQF
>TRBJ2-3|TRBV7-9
ASSSSGGNTDTQY
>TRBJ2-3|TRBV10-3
AITHTGGDTQY
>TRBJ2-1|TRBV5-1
ASSLGGTSNNEQF
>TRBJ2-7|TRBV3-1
ASSPQPAWDKTYEQY
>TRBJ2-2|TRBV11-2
ASSLDRAGELF
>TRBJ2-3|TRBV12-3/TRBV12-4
ASSPGTSGGEAQY
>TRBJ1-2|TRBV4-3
ASSQRQGYGYT
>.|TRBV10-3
AISESMASGGARETQY
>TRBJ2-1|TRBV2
ASSKTSGIESYNEQF
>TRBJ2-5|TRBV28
ASSLPRETQY
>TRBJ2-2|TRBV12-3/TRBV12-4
ASSWSGPNTGELF